Below, 9 T cell receptor beta chains from the same sample are listed, as sequenced in a study of T cell repertoires in breast cancer. A second nested PCR with blocking oligonucleotides suppressed unpaired genes. TCRdb reanalysed the emulsion pairing reads using MiXCR and keeps one entry per CDR3 protein. The repertoire holds just under 4,500 distinct CDR3 sequences, with about a third as singletons. Primers covering all TCR V genes were used in emulsion RT-PCR on CD8+ T cells. The sample was CD8+ T cells. The source of these receptors is a pool of human donors with breast cancer or a healthy control (not recorded which).

This clonotype was seen at least ten times. This chain joins TRBV5-1 and TRBJ1-3; tentatively, D is TRBD1 (5 bases). Germline CDR1 and CDR2: SGHRS and YFSETQ. V was pared by 4 bases and J by 1 base, with 12 bases between. CDR3 size: 15 residues. CDR3 amino acids: CASSTGGLSGNTIYF. CDR3 nucleotide sequence: TGCGCCAGCAGCACCGGGGGGTTGTCTGGAAACACCATATATTTT.

This rearrangement joins TRBV2 to TRBJ2-5; 8 bases are shared with TRBD1. The CDR3 is 14 residues long. Germline V gene data show CDR1 as SNHLY and CDR2 as FYNNEI. V lost 7 bases to trimming and J lost 7 bases; unmatched junction nucleotides: 11. In nucleotides, the CDR3 is TGTGCCAGCAACGACAGGGGCCTTTCGGGGACCCAGTACTTC. Residues: CASNDRGLSGTQYF. Based on the CDR3 plus reference TRBV2 and TRBJ2-5, the full variable domain is EPEVTQTPSHQVTQMGQEVILRCVPISNHLYFYWYRQILGQKVEFLVSFYNNEISEKSEIFDDQFSVERPDGSNFTLKIRSTKLEDSAMYFCASNDRGLSGTQYFGPGTRLLVL.

By its share, this clonotype is medium-sized. V gene TRBV18 combines with J gene TRBJ2-5; no definite D call. Germline loops: CDR1 KGHSH, CDR2 LQKENI. V lost 0 bases and J lost 1, with 9 bases in between. This CDR3 has 15 residues. The DNA of the CDR3 is TGTGCCAGCTCACCACCCCAGGCGTCCCAAGAGACCCAGTACTTC. Protein sequence: CASSPPQASQETQYF.

The rearrangement uses TRBV12-3 or TRBV12-4 and TRBJ1-3; D ambiguous. The ends were cut back, 5 bases at V and 9 bases at J, with 29 bases in the middle. The CDR3 is 18 amino acids. This CDR3 is CASSLKPAGRVSLSTIYF. CDR3 nucleotide sequence: TGTGCCAGCAGTCTTAAGCCCGCCGGGAGGGTGTCTTTGAGCACCATATATTTT.

This clonotype was recorded at least ten times. The rearrangement uses TRBV6-1 and TRBJ1-5, with TRBD1 matching 9 bases. Germline assignment: CDR1 MNHNS and CDR2 SASEGT. Unmatched junction bases numbered 5, after V lost 7 bases and J lost 7 bases. The CDR3 length is 13 residues. CDR3 DNA sequence: TGTGCCAGCAATAGACAGGGGGAACAGCCCCAGCATTTT. Translated, it gives CASNRQGEQPQHF.

V usage is TRBV5-1 and J usage is TRBJ2-1; 14 nucleotides align to TRBD2. The CDR3 sequence is 19 residues long. V shed 2 bases and J 2 bases; nucleotides not matched to a gene: 9. Per germline, CDR1 SGHRS and CDR2 YFSETQ. The CDR3 DNA is TGCGCCAGCAGCTTCAAGGGACTAGCGGGAGCCAGCACCTACAATGAGCAGTTCTTC. Protein product: CASSFKGLAGASTYNEQFF.

This clonotype has a count of ten or more. The chain carries TRBV7-9 and TRBJ2-1; 12 nucleotides line up with TRBD1. After removal of 5 bases from V and 8 bases from J, the junction contained 4 bases not matched to a gene. CDR3 length: 14 amino acids. In germline, CDR1 is SEHNR, CDR2 FQNEAQ (reference sequence). CDR3 amino acids: CASSLRDRGHEQFF. The CDR3 DNA is TGTGCCAGCAGCCTCCGGGACAGGGGGCATGAGCAGTTCTTC.

The CDR3 region has the DNA TGTGCCAGCGGTGCCGATGAGACAGGGACTACGCAGTATTTT. Amino acid sequence: CASGADETGTTQYF. The chain is built from TRBV6-4 and TRBJ2-3; 7 bases line up with TRBD1. The CDR3 length is 14 residues. The germline gives CDR1 MRHNA, CDR2 SNTAGT. Unmatched junction bases numbered 13, after V lost 8 bases and J lost 8 bases.

This clonotype was detected many times. This chain uses TRBV20-1 with TRBJ2-7; 8 bases are a match to TRBD1. Germline CDR1 reads DFQATT; CDR2 reads SNEGSKA (reference sequence). V shed 0 bases, J shed 2 bases, and the junction held 6 bases outside the gene matches. The CDR3 length is 15 residues. The CDR3 reads CSARDRKTGAYEQYF. DNA for the CDR3: TGCAGTGCTAGAGATCGGAAGACAGGGGCCTACGAGCAGTACTTC.